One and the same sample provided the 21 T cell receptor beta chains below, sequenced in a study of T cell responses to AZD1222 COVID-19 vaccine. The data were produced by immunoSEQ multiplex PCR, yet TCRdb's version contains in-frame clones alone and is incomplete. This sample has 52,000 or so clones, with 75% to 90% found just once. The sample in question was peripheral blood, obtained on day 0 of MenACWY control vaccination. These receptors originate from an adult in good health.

The CDR3 here is CASSDRQGDTQYF. CDR3 bases: TGTGCCAGCAGTGACCGACAGGGAGATACGCAGTATTTT. The chain has TRBV6-4 and TRBJ2-3, with 7 bases identical to TRBD1. CDR1 MRHNA and CDR2 SNTAGT come from the germline V gene. The CDR3 is made up of 13 amino acids. V shed 2 bases and J 5 bases; nucleotides not matched to a gene: 1.

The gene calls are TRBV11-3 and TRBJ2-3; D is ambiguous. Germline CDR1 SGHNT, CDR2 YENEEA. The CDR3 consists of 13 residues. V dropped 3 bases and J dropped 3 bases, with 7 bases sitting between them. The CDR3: CASSFLGTDTQYF. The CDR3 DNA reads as TGTGCCAGCAGCTTTCTGGGTACAGATACGCAGTATTTT.

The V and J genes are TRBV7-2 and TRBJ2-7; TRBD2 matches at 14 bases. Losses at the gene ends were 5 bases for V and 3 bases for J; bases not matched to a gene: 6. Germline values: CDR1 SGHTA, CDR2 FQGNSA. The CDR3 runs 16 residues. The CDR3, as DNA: TGTGCCAGCAGCCAATTTGGGACTAGCGGGAGCTACGAGCAGTACTTC. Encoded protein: CASSQFGTSGSYEQYF.

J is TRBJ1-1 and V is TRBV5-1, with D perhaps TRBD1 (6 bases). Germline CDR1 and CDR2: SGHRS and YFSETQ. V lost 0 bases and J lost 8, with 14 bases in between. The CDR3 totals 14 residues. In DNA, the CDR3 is TGCGCCAGCAGCTTGGATACAGGGTTTGGGGAAGCTTTCTTT. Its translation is CASSLDTGFGEAFF.

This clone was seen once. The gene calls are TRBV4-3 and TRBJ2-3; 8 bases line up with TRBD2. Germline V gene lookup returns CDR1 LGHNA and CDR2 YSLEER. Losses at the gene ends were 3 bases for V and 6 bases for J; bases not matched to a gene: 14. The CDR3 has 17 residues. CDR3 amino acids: CASSQGSGIRIMDTQYF. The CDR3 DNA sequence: TGCGCCAGCAGCCAGGGTAGCGGGATCCGGATAATGGATACGCAGTATTTT.

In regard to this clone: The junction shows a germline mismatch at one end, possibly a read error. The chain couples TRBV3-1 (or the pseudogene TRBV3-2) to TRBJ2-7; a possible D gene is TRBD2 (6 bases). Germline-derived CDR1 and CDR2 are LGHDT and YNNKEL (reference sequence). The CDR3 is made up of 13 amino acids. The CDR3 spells CASSQPTGGATTF. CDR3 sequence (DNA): TGTGCCAGCAGCCAACCAACCGGGGGAGCGACCACTTTC.

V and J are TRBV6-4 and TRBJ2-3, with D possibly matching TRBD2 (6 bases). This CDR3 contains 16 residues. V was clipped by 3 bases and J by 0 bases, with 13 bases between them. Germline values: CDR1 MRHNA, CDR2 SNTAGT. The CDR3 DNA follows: TGTGCCAGCAGTGATAATTGGGGGAGGAGCACAGATACGCAGTATTTT. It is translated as CASSDNWGRSTDTQYF.

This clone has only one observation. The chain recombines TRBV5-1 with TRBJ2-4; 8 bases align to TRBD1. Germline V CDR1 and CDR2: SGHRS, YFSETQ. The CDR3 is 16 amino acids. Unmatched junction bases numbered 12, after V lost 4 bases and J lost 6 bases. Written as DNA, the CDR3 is TGCGCCAGCAGCCTTGTGTCAGGGGGCTGGGGAAACATTCAGTACTTC. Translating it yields CASSLVSGGWGNIQYF.

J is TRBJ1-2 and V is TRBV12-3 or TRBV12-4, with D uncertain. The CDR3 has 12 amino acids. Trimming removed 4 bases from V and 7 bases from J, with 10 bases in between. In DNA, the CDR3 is TGTGCCAGCAGTTCACCACAAGGTGGCTACACCTTC. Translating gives CASSSPQGGYTF.

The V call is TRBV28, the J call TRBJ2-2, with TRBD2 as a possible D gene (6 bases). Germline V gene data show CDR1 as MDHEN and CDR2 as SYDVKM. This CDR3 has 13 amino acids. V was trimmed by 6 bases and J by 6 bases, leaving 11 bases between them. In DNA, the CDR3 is TGTGCCAGCAGCCAAACTAGCCCCGGGGAGCTGTTTTTT. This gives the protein CASSQTSPGELFF. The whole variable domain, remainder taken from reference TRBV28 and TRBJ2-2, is DVKVTQSSRYLVKRTGEKVFLECVQDMDHENMFWYRQDPGLGLRLIYFSYDVKMKEKGDIPEGYSVSREKKERFSLILESASTNQTSMYLCASSQTSPGELFFGEGSRLTVL.

The CDR3 bases are TGTGCCAGCAGCTCGAAAACGCCGGGCGAGACCCAGTACTTC. Its protein product is CASSSKTPGETQYF. The rearrangement joins TRBV5-6 to TRBJ2-5; D is unclear. Germline V gives CDR1 SGHDT, CDR2 YYEEEE. The CDR3 loop spans 14 amino acids. V was cut by 3 bases and J by 5 bases, with 14 bases left in between.

Here the CDR3 reads CASSPGLKYYTQPQHF. DNA for the CDR3: TGTGCCAGCAGCCCGGGACTGAAATATTACACTCAGCCCCAGCATTTT. The V gene is TRBV7-2, the J gene TRBJ1-5, with a possible D match to TRBD1 (5 bases). Germline V gene lookup returns CDR1 SGHTA and CDR2 FQGNSA. The CDR3 is 16 residues long. Trimming took 5 bases from V and 6 from J, leaving 20 bases between them.

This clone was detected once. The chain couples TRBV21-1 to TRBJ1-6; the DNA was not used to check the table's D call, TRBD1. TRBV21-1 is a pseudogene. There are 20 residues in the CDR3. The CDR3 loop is CASSRPKARTGRRNNSPLHF. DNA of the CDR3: TGTGCCAGCAGCAGACCTAAAGCGCGGACAGGGAGACGTAATAATTCACCCCTCCACTTT.

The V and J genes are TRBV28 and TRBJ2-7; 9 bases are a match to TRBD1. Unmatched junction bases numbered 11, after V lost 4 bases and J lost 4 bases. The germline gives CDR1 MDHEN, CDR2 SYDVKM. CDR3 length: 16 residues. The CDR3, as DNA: TGTGCCAGCAGTTCCCAAGCCGGGACAGGGCTTTACGAGCAGTACTTC. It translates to CASSSQAGTGLYEQYF.

For the CDR3, the DNA is TGTGCCAGCAGACCACCGGGACTAGCGGGAATTTATTACAATGAGCAGTTCTTC. Its translation: CASRPPGLAGIYYNEQFF. The chain combines TRBV7-2 with TRBJ2-1; TRBD2 matches at 13 bases. Germline CDR1 reads SGHTA; CDR2 reads FQGNSA. Losses at the gene ends were 6 bases for V and 4 bases for J; bases not matched to a gene: 12. The CDR3 covers 18 residues.

Here the CDR3 DNA reads TGTGCCAGTTCCCAGGTTGCAATGACAGATACGCAGTATTTT. Translating gives CASSQVAMTDTQYF. This sequence joins TRBV27 and TRBJ2-3; D gene unclear. The CDR3 is 14 residues long. V gave up 9 bases and J gave up 3 bases, with 16 bases separating them. The germline CDR1 and CDR2 sequences are MNHEY and SMNVEV (reference sequence).

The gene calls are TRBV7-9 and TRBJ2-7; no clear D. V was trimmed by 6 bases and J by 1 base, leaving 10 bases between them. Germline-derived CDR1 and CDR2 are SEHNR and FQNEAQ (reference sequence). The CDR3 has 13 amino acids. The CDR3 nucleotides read TGTGCCAGCAGTTGGGCCTCGTCCTACGAGCAGTACTTC. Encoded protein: CASSWASSYEQYF.

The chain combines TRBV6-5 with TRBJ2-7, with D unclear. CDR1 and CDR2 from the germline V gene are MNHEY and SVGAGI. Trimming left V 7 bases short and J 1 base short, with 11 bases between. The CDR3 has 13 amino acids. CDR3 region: CASMGKYSYEQYF. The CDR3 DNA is TGTGCCAGCATGGGCAAATATTCCTACGAGCAGTACTTC.

The CDR3 DNA follows: TGTGCCACCAGCAGAACCACTAGCGGGAGGGAGACCCAGTACTTC. Residues: CATSRTTSGRETQYF. The V gene is TRBV15, the J gene TRBJ2-5; TRBD2 aligns across 12 bases. CDR1 is LNHNV, CDR2 YYDKDF, per germline (reference sequence). The CDR3 is 15 amino acids. V lost 2 bases and J lost 5; bases outside the gene matches: 3.

This CDR3 is CASSPSEYTDTQYF. The CDR3 DNA sequence: TGTGCCAGCAGTCCTAGCGAATACACAGATACGCAGTATTTT. The chain links TRBV27 to TRBJ2-3, with a possible D match to TRBD2 (6 bases). Germline V gene sequence: CDR1 MNHEY, CDR2 SMNVEV (reference sequence). Between the trimmed V and J ends, which lost 5 bases and 2 bases, there was a span of 11 bases. The CDR3 totals 14 residues.

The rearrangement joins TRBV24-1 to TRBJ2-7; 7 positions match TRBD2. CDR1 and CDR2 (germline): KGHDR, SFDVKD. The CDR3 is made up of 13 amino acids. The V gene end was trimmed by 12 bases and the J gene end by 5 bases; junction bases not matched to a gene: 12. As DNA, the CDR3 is TGTGCCCCATCCGAGCGGGGTTTAGACGAGCAGTACTTC. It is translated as CAPSERGLDEQYF.